These 9 T cell receptor beta chains were all obtained from the same sample, sequenced in a study of blood T cells in healthy people across ages. Alongside a J-beta primer mix, a sample-barcoded 5' primer served in a second PCR lasting about 7 to 11 cycles. TCRdb called the 5' RACE reads again in MiXCR, with one record for every CDR3 protein. Of 700,000 to 850,000 distinct CDR3 sequences in the sample, 40% to 65% were seen once. The sequenced material came from blood. The receptors originated from a man older than 75 in good health.

This clonotype was seen a single time. The rearrangement joins TRBV9 to TRBJ2-5; TRBD2 matches at 10 bases. The J call may be in error: the DNA end matches TRBJ2-7 better. The CDR3 runs to 13 residues. CDR1 is SGDLS and CDR2 is YYNGEE in the germline V gene. This CDR3 reads CASSWTSGGEQYF. The CDR3 region has the DNA TGTGCCAGCAGCTGGACTAGCGGAGGCGAGCAGTACTTC.

The chain uses TRBV5-6 and TRBJ2-7; maybe TRBD1 (6 bases). V was clipped by 3 bases and J by 3 bases, with 13 bases between them. The germline V gene has CDR1 SGHDT and CDR2 YYEEEE. The CDR3 consists of 14 residues. DNA of the CDR3: TGTGCCAGCAGCTCGCGGAGGACAGACTACGAGCAGTACTTC. As protein: CASSSRRTDYEQYF.

This sequence joins TRBV27 and TRBJ2-7; D not resolved. The ends were cut back, 6 bases at V and 2 bases at J, with 11 bases in the middle. This CDR3 comprises 13 residues. The germline CDR1 and CDR2 sequences are MNHEY and SMNVEV (reference sequence). The CDR3: CASRPGPPYEQYF. As DNA, the CDR3 is TGTGCCAGCAGGCCTGGGCCACCCTACGAGCAGTACTTC.

The chain recombines TRBV3-1 with TRBJ1-4, with 7 bases lining up with TRBD1. V dropped 3 bases and J dropped 7; count of bases not matched to a gene: 11. There are 16 residues in the CDR3. Germline-derived CDR1 and CDR2 are LGHDT and YNNKEL (reference sequence). CDR3 sequence: CASSHRNRGWVEKLFF. The CDR3, as DNA: TGTGCCAGCAGCCACAGGAACAGGGGCTGGGTTGAAAAACTGTTTTTT.

The V gene is TRBV5-1, the J gene TRBJ2-3, with TRBD2 matching over 14 bases. The V gene's germline CDR1 is SGHRS and CDR2 YFSETQ. The CDR3 loop spans 18 amino acids. J was trimmed by 2 bases and V by 1 base; bases with no gene match: 6. As DNA, the CDR3 is TGCGCCAGCAGCTTGTGGATGGGACTAGCGGGGGACACAGATACGCAGTATTTT. This codes for CASSLWMGLAGDTDTQYF.

J is TRBJ1-1 and V is TRBV18, with D perhaps TRBD1 (6 bases). Germline V gives CDR1 KGHSH, CDR2 LQKENI. CDR3 length: 15 residues. Between the trimmed V and J ends, which lost 3 bases and 1 base, there was a span of 12 bases. CDR3 in DNA: TGTGCCAGCTCACCCTCAGGACAGAGGAACACTGAAGCTTTCTTT. Translated, it gives CASSPSGQRNTEAFF. Full variable domain (outside the CDR3, taken from reference TRBV18 and TRBJ1-1): NAGVMQNPRHLVRRRGQEARLRCSPMKGHSHVYWYRQLPEEGLKFMVYLQKENIIDESGMPKERFSAEFPKEGPSILRIQQVVRGDSAAYFCASSPSGQRNTEAFFGQGTRLTVV.

The chain couples TRBV2 to TRBJ2-3; 8 nucleotides align to TRBD1. This CDR3 has 18 residues. Looked up from germline, CDR1 is SNHLY and CDR2 is FYNNEI. J gave up 0 bases and V 6 bases, and 14 bases lay outside the gene matches. The CDR3: CASSAPWDRRTSTDTQYF. The CDR3 DNA reads as TGTGCCAGCAGCGCCCCCTGGGACAGGAGAACTAGCACAGATACGCAGTATTTT. Combining the CDR3 with reference TRBV2 and TRBJ2-3 gives the whole variable domain EPEVTQTPSHQVTQMGQEVILRCVPISNHLYFYWYRQILGQKVEFLVSFYNNEISEKSEIFDDQFSVERPDGSNFTLKIRSTKLEDSAMYFCASSAPWDRRTSTDTQYFGPGTRLTVL.

This clonotype was seen only a few times. This chain links TRBV7-2 with TRBJ2-7; 10 nucleotides line up with TRBD1. The CDR3 is made up of 15 amino acids. Germline CDR1 is SGHTA and CDR2 is FQGNSA. The V and J ends lost 5 bases and 7 bases, in that order; junction bases with no gene match: 11. In nucleotides, the CDR3 is TGTGCCAGCAGCCTGTTAGGACAGGGGGTGGGAGAGCAGTACTTC. Its translation is CASSLLGQGVGEQYF.

This clonotype has just a few counts. CDR3 in amino acids: CASSLSGKDRYAYF. CDR3 bases: TGTGCCAGCAGCTTATCCGGGAAGGACAGATACGCGTATTTT. The chain carries TRBV13 and TRBJ2-3; maybe TRBD1 (6 bases). Germline V gives CDR1 PRHDT, CDR2 FYEKMQ (reference sequence). V was trimmed by 2 bases and J by 14 bases, leaving 20 bases between them. CDR3 size: 14 residues.